The entry below gives a single TCR beta chain sequence along with its context. This clone's antigen is unknown. One base away there is no much larger clone; base qualities are not given. Blood from healthy controls was obtained either from healthy volunteers or as purchased buffy coats. Healthy control blood was processed to PBMCs with a Ficoll density gradient and then cryopreserved, whereas patient PBMCs were collected both before and after transplant. For TCRbeta CDR3 sequencing, genomic DNA was extracted from sorted cells using the QIAGEN DNeasy Blood and Tissue Kit. Through immunoSEQ, high-throughput TCRbeta CDR3 sequencing was done commercially, including PCR amplification with internal controls and bias correction. The authors' analysis ran thus. Unique productive TCRbeta sequences were defined by CDR3 nucleotide sequence when primers matched and otherwise by CDR3 amino acid sequence together with Vbeta and Jbeta genes. A sequence counted as donor-reactive if, in CFSE-low cells, the sequence had a frequency of at least 0.01% and was expanded at least 5-fold compared with unstimulated cells. Repertoire divergence was quantified by Jensen-Shannon divergence using the top 100 TCRbeta sequences ranked by frequency. For samples with multiple sequencing runs, sorting error was corrected separately for each run before the runs were pooled. The source is immuneACCESS, and TCRdb retained only in-frame sequences with V and J called. Part of the clones is not carried over; for the studies checked, unresolved V genes explain less than half of this, and the remainder is unexplained. That table gives V, J and clone size, and the DNA gave D and trimming. Across this sample there are around 31,000 clones, with over 75% seen only once. The ten largest clones add up to around 2% of the sample.

This specimen comes from a study of Tregs in tolerant kidney transplant recipients (dated 2019 in TCRdb). In the study overall: Additional Treg samples were obtained by sorting recipient CD4+CD25+CD127- cells from a 3-day mixed lymphocyte reaction with belatacept, in some cases after a subsequent approximately 5-day donor restimulation. The study used TCRbeta sequencing to identify donor-specific regulatory T cells before combined kidney and bone marrow transplantation, then tracked those cells after transplant. TCRbeta repertoire sequencing was used in a few healthy controls to compare several methods for expanding Tregs specific for an allogeneic donor. During sorting of primary belatacept mixed lymphocyte reaction cultures, recipient cells were distinguished from donor cells with antibodies. Study-wide findings and limitations: The study was limited by small patient numbers, and the findings need validation in larger populations and under other immunosuppression protocols. Expanding Tregs with activated donor B cells appeared to identify the most biologically relevant and donor-specific TCRbeta repertoire. Although technical replication error seemed to be minimal, the question of biological reproducibility was not addressed directly.

The CDR3 sequence holds 14 residues, the cysteine and phenylalanine included. Solely the CDR3 DNA is kept, with 42 bases framed from the first base. Taken from the germline V gene, the CDR1 and CDR2 loops are SGHRS and YFSETQ. V and J are trimmed by 0 bases and 7 bases, and the gene matches miss 6 bases of the junction. Recombination joined TRBV5-1 with TRBJ1-2, with TRBD1 identical over 7 junction bases. The source material was Tregs from blood cultured with allogeneic cells. The TCR originated in a human donor in good health. CDR3 loop: CASSLDGTASGYTF. Read as DNA, the sequence is TGCGCCAGCAGCTTGGACGGGACAGCCTCTGGCTACACCTTC.